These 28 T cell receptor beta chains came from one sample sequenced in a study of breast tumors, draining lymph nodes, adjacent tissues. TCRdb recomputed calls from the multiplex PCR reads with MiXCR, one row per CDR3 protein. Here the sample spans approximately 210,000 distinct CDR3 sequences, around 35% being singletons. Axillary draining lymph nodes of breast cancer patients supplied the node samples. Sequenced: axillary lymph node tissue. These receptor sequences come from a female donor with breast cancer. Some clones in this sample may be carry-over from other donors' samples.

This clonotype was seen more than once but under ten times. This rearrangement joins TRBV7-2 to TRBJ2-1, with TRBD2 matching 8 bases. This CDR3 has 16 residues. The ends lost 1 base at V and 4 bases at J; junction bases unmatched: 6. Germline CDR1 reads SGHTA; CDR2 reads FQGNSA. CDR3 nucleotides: TGTGCCAGCAGCTTAGAGGTACTAGCGGTATACAATGAGCAGTTCTTC. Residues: CASSLEVLAVYNEQFF.

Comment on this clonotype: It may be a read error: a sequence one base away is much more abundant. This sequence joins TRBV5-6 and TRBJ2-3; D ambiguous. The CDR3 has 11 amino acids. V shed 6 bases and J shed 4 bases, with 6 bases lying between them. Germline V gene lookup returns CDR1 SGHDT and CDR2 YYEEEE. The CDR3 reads CASNIADTQYF. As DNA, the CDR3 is TGTGCCAGCAACATTGCAGATACGCAGTATTTT.

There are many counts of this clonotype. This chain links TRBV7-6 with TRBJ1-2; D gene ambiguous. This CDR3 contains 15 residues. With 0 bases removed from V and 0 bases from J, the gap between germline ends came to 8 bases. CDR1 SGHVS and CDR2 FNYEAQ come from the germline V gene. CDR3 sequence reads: CASSLAHEPNYGYTF. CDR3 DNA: TGTGCCAGCAGCTTAGCGCACGAGCCTAACTATGGCTACACCTTC.

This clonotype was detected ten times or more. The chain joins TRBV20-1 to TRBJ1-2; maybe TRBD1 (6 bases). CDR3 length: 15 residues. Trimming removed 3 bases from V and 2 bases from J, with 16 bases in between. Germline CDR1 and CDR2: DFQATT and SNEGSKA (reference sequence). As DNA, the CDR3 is TGCAGTGCTAGCGCCCCAGGGGTTCTCAACTATGGCTACACCTTC. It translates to CSASAPGVLNYGYTF.

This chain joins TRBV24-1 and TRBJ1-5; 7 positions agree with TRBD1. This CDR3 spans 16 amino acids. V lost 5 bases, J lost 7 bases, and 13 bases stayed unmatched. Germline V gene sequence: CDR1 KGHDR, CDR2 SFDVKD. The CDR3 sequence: CATSGSGQGDVQPQHF. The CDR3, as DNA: TGTGCCACCAGTGGTAGTGGGCAGGGGGATGTCCAGCCCCAGCATTTT.

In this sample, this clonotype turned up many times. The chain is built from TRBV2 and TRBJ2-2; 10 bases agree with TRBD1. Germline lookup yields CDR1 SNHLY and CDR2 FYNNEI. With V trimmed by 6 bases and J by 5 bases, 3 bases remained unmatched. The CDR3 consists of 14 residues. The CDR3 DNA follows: TGTGCCAGCAGCGGGGACAGGGGAACCGGGGAGCTGTTTTTT. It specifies CASSGDRGTGELFF.

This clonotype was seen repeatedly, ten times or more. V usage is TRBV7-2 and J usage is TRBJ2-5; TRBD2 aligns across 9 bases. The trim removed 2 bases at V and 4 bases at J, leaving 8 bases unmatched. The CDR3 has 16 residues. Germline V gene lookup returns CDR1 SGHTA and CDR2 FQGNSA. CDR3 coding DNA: TGTGCCAGCAGCTTAAAGAGCGGGGGGAGTAGAGAGACCCAGTACTTC. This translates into CASSLKSGGSRETQYF.

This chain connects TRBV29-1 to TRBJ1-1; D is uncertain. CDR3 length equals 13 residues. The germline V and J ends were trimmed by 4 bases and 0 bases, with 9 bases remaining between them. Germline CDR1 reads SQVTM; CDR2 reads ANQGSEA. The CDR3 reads CSVGRAMNTEAFF. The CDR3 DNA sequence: TGCAGCGTTGGTCGGGCAATGAACACTGAAGCTTTCTTT.

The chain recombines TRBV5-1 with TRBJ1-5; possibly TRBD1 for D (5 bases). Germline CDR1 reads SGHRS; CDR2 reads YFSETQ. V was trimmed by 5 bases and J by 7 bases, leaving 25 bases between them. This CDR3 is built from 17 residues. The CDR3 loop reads CASSYAGGRTRGQPQHF. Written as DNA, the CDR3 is TGCGCCAGCAGTTACGCCGGGGGTAGGACTCGGGGCCAGCCCCAGCATTTT.

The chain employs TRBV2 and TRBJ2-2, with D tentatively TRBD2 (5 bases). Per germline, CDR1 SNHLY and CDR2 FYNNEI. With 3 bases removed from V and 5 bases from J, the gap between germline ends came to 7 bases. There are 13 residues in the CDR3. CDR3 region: CASSDTSTGELFF. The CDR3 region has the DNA TGTGCCAGCAGTGATACTAGTACCGGGGAGCTGTTTTTT. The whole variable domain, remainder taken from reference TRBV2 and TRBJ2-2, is EPEVTQTPSHQVTQMGQEVILRCVPISNHLYFYWYRQILGQKVEFLVSFYNNEISEKSEIFDDQFSVERPDGSNFTLKIRSTKLEDSAMYFCASSDTSTGELFFGEGSRLTVL.

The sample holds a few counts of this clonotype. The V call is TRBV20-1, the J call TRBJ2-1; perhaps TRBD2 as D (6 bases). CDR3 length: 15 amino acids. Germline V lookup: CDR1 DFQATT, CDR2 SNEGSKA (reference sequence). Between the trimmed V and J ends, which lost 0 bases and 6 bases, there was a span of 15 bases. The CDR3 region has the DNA TGCAGTGCTAGAGATACGGCGGGGACCTCCAATGAGCAGTTCTTC. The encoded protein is CSARDTAGTSNEQFF.

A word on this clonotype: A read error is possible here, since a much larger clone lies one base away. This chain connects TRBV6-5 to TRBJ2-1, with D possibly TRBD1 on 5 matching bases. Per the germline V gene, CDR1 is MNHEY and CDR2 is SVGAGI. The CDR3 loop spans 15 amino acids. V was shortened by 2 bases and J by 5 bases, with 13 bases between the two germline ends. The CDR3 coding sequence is TGTGCCAGCAGTTACATGGGGCTACCGGACAATGAGCAGTTCTTC. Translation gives CASSYMGLPDNEQFF.

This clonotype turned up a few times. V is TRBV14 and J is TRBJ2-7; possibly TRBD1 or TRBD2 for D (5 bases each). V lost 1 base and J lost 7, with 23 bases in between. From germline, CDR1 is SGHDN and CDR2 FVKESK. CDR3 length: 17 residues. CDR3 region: CASSQGVDVTSGREQYF. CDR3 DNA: TGTGCCAGCAGCCAAGGCGTTGATGTCACCTCAGGGAGAGAGCAGTACTTC.

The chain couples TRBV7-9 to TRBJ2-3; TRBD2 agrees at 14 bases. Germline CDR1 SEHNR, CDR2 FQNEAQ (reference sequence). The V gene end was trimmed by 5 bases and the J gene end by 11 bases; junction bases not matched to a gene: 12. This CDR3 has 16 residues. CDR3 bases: TGTGCCAGCAGCCGGGGACTAGCGGGAGCCTACAATGAGCAGTATTTT. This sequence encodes CASSRGLAGAYNEQYF.

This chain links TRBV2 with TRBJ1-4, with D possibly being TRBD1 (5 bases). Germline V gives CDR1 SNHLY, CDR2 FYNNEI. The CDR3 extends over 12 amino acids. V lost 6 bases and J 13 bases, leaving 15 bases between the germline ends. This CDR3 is CASRLILGGLFF. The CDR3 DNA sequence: TGTGCCAGCAGGCTGATACTGGGGGGACTGTTTTTT.

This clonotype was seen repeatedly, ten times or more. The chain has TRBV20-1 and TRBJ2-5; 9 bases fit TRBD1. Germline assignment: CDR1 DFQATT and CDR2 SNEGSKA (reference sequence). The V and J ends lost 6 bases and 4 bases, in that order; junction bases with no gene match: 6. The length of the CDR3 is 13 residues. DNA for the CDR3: TGCAGTGCCGGACAGGGGAATGGAGAGACCCAGTACTTC. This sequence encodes CSAGQGNGETQYF.

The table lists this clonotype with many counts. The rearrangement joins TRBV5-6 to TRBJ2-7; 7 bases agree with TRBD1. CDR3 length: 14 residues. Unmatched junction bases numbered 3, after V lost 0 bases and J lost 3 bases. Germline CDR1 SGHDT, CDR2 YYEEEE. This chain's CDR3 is CASSLADRYYEQYF. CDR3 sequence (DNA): TGTGCCAGCAGCTTGGCGGACAGGTACTACGAGCAGTACTTC.

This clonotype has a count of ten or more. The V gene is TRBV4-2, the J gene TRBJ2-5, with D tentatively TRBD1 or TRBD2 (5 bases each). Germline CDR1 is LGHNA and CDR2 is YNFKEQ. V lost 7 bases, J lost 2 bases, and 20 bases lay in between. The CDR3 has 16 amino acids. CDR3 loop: CASNPEGQQPQETQYF. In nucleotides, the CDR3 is TGTGCCAGCAACCCCGAGGGGCAGCAGCCTCAAGAGACCCAGTACTTC.

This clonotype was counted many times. CDR3 sequence reads: CASSLAAYEKLFF. CDR3 sequence (DNA): TGTGCCAGCAGCTTAGCGGCTTATGAAAAACTGTTTTTT. The chain joins TRBV7-8 to TRBJ1-4; D remains ambiguous. The CDR3 runs 13 residues. The germline CDR1 and CDR2 sequences are SGHVS and FQNEAQ. Trimming pared 0 bases from V and 6 bases from J, leaving 5 bases between.

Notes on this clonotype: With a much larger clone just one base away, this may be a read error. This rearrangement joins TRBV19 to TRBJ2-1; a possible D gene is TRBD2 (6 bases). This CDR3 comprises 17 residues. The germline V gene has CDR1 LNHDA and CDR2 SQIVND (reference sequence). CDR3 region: CASSLEGDGSELNEQSF. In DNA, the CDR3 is TGTGCCAGCAGCTTAGAAGGGGACGGGAGCGAGTTGAATGAGCAGTCCTTC. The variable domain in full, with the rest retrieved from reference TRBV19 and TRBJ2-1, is DGGITQSPKYLFRKEGQNVTLSCEQNLNHDAMYWYRQDPGQGLRLIYYSQIVNDFQKGDIAEGYSVSREKKESFPLTVTSAQKNPTAFYLCASSLEGDGSELNEQSFGPGTRLTVL.

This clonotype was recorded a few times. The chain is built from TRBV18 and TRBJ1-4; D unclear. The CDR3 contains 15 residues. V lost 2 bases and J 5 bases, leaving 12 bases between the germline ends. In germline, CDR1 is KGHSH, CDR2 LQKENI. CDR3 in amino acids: CASSPARQDNEKLFF. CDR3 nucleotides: TGTGCCAGCTCACCAGCGAGGCAGGACAATGAAAAACTGTTTTTT.

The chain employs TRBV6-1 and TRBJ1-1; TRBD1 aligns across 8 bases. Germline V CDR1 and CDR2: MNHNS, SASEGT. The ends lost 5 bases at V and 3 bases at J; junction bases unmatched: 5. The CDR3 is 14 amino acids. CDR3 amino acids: CASSKQGADTEAFF. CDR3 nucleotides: TGTGCCAGCAGTAAGCAGGGGGCTGACACTGAAGCTTTCTTT.

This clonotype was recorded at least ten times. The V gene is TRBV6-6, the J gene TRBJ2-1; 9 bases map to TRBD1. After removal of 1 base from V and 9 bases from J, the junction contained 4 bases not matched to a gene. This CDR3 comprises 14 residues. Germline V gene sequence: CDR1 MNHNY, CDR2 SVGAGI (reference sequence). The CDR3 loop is CASSYLGQGGEQFF. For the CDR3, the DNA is TGTGCCAGCAGTTACTTGGGACAGGGTGGTGAGCAGTTCTTC.

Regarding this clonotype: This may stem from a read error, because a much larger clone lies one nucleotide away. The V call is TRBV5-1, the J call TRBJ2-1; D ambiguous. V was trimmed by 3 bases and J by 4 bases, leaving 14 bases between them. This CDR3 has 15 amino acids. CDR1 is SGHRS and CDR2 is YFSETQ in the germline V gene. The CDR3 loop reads CASSSEFGLYNEQFF. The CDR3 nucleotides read TGCGCCAGCAGCTCCGAGTTTGGGCTATACAATGAGCAGTTCTTC.

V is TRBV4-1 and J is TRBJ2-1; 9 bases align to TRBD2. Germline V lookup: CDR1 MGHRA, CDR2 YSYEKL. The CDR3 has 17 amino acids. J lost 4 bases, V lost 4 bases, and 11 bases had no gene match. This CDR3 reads CASSLSPQRGEYNEQFF. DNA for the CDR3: TGCGCCAGCAGCCTTAGCCCACAGCGGGGGGAATACAATGAGCAGTTCTTC.

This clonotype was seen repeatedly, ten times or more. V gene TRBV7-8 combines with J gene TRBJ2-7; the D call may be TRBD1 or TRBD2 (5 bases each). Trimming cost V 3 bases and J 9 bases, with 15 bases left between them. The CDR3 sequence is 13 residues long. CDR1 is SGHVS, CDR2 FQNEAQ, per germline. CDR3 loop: CASSFAGTSAQYF. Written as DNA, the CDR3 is TGTGCCAGCAGCTTCGCCGGGACCTCGGCGCAGTACTTC.

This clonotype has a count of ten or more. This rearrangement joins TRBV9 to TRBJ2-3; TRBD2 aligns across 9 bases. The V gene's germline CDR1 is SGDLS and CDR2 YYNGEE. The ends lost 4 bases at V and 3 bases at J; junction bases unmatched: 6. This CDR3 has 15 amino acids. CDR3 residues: CASSPNGLATDTQYF. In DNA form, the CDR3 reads TGTGCCAGCAGCCCGAACGGACTAGCGACAGATACGCAGTATTTT.

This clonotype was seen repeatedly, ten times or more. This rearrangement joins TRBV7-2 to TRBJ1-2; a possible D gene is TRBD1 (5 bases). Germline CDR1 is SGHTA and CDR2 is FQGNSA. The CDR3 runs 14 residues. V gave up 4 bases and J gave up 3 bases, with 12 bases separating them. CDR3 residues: CASSSGGEDYGYTF. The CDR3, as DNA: TGTGCCAGCAGCTCAGGAGGGGAGGACTATGGCTACACCTTC.